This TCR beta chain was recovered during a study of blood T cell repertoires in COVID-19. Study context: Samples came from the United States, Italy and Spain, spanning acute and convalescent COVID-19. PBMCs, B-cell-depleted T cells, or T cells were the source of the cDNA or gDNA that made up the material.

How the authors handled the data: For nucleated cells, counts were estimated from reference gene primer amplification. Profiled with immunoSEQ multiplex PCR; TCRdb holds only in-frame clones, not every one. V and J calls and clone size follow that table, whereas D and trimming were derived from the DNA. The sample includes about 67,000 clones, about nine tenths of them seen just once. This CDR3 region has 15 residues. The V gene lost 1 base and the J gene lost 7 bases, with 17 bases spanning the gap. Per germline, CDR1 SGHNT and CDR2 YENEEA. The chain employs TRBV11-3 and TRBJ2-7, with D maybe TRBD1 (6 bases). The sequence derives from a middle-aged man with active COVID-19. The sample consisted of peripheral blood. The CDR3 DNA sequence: TGTGCCAGCAGCTTAGGGTATGGGGGCGCGAGGGAGCAGTACTTC. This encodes CASSLGYGGAREQYF.